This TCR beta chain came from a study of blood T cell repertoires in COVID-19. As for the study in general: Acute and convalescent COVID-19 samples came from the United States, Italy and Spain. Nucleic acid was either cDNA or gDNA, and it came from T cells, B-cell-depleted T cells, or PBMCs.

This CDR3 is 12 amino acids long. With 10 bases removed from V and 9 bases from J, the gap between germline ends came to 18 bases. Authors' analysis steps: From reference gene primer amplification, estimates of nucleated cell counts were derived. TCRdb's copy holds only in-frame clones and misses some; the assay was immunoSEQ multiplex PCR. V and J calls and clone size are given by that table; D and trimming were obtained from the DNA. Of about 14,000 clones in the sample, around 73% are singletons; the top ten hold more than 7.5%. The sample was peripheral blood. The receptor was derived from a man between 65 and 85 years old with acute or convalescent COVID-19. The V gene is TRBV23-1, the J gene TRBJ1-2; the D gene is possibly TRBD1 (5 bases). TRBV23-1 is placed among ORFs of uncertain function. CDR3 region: CATPGLPRSYTF. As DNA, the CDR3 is TGCGCCACCCCGGGACTCCCCCGCAGCTACACCTTC.